The 9 T cell receptor beta chains given below trace back to one sample, sequenced in a study of T cells in localized non-small cell lung cancer. Produced via immunoSEQ multiplex PCR; TCRdb's table is partial and in-frame only. This repertoire shows 40,000 to 55,000 clones, 80% to 85% found once; its top ten account for roughly 17%. Sequencing used peripheral blood mononuclear cells, obtained before any cancer treatment. These receptors all stem from a man aged 40 to 69 with stage III lung adenocarcinoma.

The V and J genes are TRBV6-6 and TRBJ2-7; 9 positions agree with TRBD1. Germline V gene lookup returns CDR1 MNHNY and CDR2 SVGAGI (reference sequence). J lost 0 bases, V lost 6 bases, and 9 bases had no gene match. CDR3 length: 16 amino acids. The CDR3 here is CASRPGQGLLSYEQYF. CDR3 DNA: TGTGCCAGCAGACCGGGACAGGGACTCCTCTCCTACGAGCAGTACTTC.

This clone has only a few counts. This chain joins TRBV4-1 and TRBJ2-7; TRBD1 agrees at 9 bases. The CDR3 totals 15 residues. Germline-derived CDR1 and CDR2 are MGHRA and YSYEKL. The ends lost 1 base at V and 3 bases at J; junction bases unmatched: 4. The CDR3 spells CASSQVWDRVYEQYF. The CDR3 nucleotides are TGCGCCAGCAGCCAAGTATGGGACAGGGTCTACGAGCAGTACTTC.

The V call is TRBV25-1, the J call TRBJ1-1; D is possibly TRBD1 (5 bases). Trimming pared 2 bases from V and 1 base from J, leaving 11 bases between. CDR1 and CDR2 from the germline V gene are MGHDK and SYGVNS. The CDR3 covers 15 residues. The CDR3 here is CASSERGKPNTEAFF. The CDR3 bases are TGTGCCAGCAGTGAAAGGGGAAAACCGAACACTGAAGCTTTCTTT.

The chain links TRBV5-1 to TRBJ2-1; no clear D. The ends were cut back, 0 bases at V and 3 bases at J, with 10 bases in the middle. Germline assignment: CDR1 SGHRS and CDR2 YFSETQ. This CDR3 is 15 amino acids long. For the CDR3, the DNA is TGCGCCAGCAGCTTGGCCGCGCCGGTCTACAATGAGCAGTTCTTC. This encodes CASSLAAPVYNEQFF. Full variable domain (outside the CDR3, taken from reference TRBV5-1 and TRBJ2-1): KAGVTQTPRYLIKTRGQQVTLSCSPISGHRSVSWYQQTPGQGLQFLFEYFSETQRNKGNFPGRFSGRQFSNSRSEMNVSTLELGDSALYLCASSLAAPVYNEQFFGPGTRLTVL.

The V gene is TRBV10-1, the J gene TRBJ2-5; D gene unclear. Trimming cost V 5 bases and J 1 base, with 8 bases left between them. Germline CDR1 and CDR2: WNHNN and SYGVQD (reference sequence). The CDR3 is 13 amino acids. The CDR3 nucleotides read TGCGCCAGCAGTAAGCAGGTCCAAGAGACCCAGTACTTC. This codes for CASSKQVQETQYF.

The chain uses TRBV28 and TRBJ2-7, with D maybe TRBD2 (5 bases). The CDR3 sequence is 14 residues long. The V gene lost 6 bases and the J gene lost 2 bases, with 14 bases spanning the gap. In germline, CDR1 is MDHEN, CDR2 SYDVKM. CDR3: CASRRATPTYEQYF. CDR3 DNA: TGTGCCAGCAGGCGGGCAACCCCTACCTACGAGCAGTACTTC.

Ten or more counts support this clone. The chain combines TRBV11-2 with TRBJ2-1; TRBD2 matches at 9 bases. The germline V gene has CDR1 SGHAT and CDR2 FQNNGV. The length of the CDR3 is 15 residues. With V trimmed by 4 bases and J by 7 bases, 8 bases remained unmatched. CDR3 bases: TGTGCCAGCAGCTCAGGAAGCGGGGGGAAAAATGAGCAGTTCTTC. Protein: CASSSGSGGKNEQFF.

The J gene is TRBJ2-7, the V gene TRBV6-5; the match to TRBD1 covers 7 bases. Germline CDR1 is MNHEY and CDR2 is SVGAGI. The ends lost 2 bases at V and 5 bases at J; junction bases unmatched: 9. CDR3 length: 15 amino acids. The CDR3 region is CASSYGRTGSNEQYF. CDR3 nucleotide sequence: TGTGCCAGCAGTTACGGTCGGACAGGTAGCAACGAGCAGTACTTC.

The rearrangement joins TRBV10-2 to TRBJ2-2; TRBD1 matches at 9 bases. Germline CDR1 WSHSY, CDR2 SAAADI. The CDR3 has 15 residues. Trimming took 4 bases from V and 6 from J; bases not matched to a gene: 6. The CDR3 DNA follows: TGCGCCAGCAGTGCTCTGGGACAGGGTCCCGGGGAGCTGTTTTTT. Translated: CASSALGQGPGELFF.